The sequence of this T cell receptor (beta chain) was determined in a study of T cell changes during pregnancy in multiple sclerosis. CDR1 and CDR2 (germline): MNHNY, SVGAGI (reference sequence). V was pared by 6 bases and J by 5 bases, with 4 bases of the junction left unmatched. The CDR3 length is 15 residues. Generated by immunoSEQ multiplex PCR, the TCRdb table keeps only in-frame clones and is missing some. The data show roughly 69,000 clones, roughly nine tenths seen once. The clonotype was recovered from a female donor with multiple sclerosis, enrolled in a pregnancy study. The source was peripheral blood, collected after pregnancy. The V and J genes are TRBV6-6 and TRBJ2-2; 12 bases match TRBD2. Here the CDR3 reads CASSETSGRTGELFF. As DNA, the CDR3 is TGTGCCAGCAGCGAGACTAGCGGGAGAACCGGGGAGCTGTTTTTT.